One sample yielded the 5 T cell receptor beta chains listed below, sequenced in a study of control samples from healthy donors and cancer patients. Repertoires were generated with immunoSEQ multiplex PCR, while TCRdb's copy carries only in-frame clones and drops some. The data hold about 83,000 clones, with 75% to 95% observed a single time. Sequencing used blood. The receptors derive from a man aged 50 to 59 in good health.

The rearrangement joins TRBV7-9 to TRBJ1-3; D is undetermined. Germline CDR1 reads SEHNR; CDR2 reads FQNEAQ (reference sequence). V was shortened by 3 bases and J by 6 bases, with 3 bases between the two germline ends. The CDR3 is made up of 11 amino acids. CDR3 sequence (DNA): TGTGCCAGCAGCTTTGAAAACACCATATATTTT. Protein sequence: CASSFENTIYF.

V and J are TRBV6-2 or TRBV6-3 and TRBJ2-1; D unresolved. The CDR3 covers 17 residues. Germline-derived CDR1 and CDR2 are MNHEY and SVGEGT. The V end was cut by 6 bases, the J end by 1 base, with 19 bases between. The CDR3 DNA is TGTGCCAGCAGCCCTGGACGCAAAAAAAGGTCCTACAATGAGCAGTTCTTC. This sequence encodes CASSPGRKKRSYNEQFF.

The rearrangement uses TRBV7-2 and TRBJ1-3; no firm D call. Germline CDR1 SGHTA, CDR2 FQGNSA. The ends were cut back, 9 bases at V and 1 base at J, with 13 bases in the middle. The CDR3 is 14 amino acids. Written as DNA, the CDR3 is TGTGCCAGTCGCCGGGGAGGTTCTGGAAACACCATATATTTT. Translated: CASRRGGSGNTIYF. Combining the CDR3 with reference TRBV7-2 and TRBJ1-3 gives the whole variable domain GAGVSQSPSNKVTEKGKDVELRCDPISGHTALYWYRQSLGQGLEFLIYFQGNSAPDKSGLPSDRFSAERTGGSVSTLTIQRTQQEDSAVYLCASRRGGSGNTIYFGEGSWLTVV.

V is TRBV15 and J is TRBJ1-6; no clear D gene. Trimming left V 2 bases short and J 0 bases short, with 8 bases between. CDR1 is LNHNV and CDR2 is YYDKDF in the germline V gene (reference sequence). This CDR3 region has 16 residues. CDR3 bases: TGTGCCACCAGCAGACACCGGGACTCCTATAATTCACCCCTCCACTTT. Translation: CATSRHRDSYNSPLHF.

The chain's CDR3 is CAWSTETGGEADTQYF. CDR3 coding DNA: TGTGCCTGGAGCACGGAGACAGGAGGGGAGGCAGATACGCAGTATTTT. The chain uses TRBV30 and TRBJ2-3; TRBD1 or TRBD2 may be the D gene (6 bases each). Germline CDR1 reads GTSNPN; CDR2 reads SVGIG (reference sequence). The CDR3 runs to 16 residues. Trimming pared 3 bases from V and 4 bases from J, leaving 20 bases between.